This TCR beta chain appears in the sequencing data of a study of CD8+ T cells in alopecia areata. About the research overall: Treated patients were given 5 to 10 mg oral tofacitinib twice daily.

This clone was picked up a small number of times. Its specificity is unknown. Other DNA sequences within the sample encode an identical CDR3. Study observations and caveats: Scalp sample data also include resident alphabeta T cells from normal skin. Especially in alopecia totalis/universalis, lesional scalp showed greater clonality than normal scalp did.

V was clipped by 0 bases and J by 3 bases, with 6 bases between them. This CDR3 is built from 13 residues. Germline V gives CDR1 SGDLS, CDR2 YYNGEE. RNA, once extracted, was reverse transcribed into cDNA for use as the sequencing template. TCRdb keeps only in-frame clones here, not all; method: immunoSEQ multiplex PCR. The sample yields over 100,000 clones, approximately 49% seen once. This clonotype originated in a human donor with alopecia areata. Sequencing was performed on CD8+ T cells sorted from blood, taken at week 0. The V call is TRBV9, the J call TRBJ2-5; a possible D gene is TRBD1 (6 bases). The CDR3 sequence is CASSVDREETQYF. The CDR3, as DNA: TGTGCCAGCAGCGTAGACAGGGAAGAGACCCAGTACTTC.